Listed here are 18 T cell receptor beta chains from one sample, sequenced in a study of blood T cell repertoires in COVID-19. TCRdb keeps only in-frame clones here, not all; method: immunoSEQ multiplex PCR. Of around 100,000 clones in the sample, around 80% were seen once. The sample was peripheral blood. Receptors originate from a man aged 55 to 70 with active or convalescent COVID-19.

V usage is TRBV29-1 and J usage is TRBJ1-4; perhaps TRBD1 as D (5 bases). This CDR3 has 13 amino acids. Trimming cost V 4 bases and J 2 bases, with 8 bases left between them. Germline V gene sequence: CDR1 SQVTM, CDR2 ANQGSEA. This CDR3 reads CSVGTNTNEKLFF. The CDR3 nucleotides are TGCAGCGTTGGGACAAATACTAATGAAAAACTGTTTTTT.

The rearrangement joins TRBV7-8 to TRBJ1-5, with D possibly being TRBD1 (5 bases). Germline V gene lookup returns CDR1 SGHVS and CDR2 FQNEAQ. Trimming took off 3 bases at V and 9 bases at J, with 12 bases between the two ends. CDR3 length: 13 amino acids. The CDR3 DNA reads TGTGCCAGCAGCTTCACCTCAGGGTGGCCCCAGCATTTT. Amino acids: CASSFTSGWPQHF.

The genes are TRBV11-2 and TRBJ1-2, with a possible D match to TRBD1 (6 bases). Trimming took 0 bases from V and 3 from J, leaving 8 bases between them. The CDR3 contains 14 residues. In germline, CDR1 is SGHAT, CDR2 FQNNGV. CDR3 sequence reads: CASSLDWTDYGYTF. The CDR3 region has the DNA TGTGCCAGCAGCTTAGATTGGACAGACTATGGCTACACCTTC.

The rearrangement joins TRBV2 to TRBJ1-1, with D tentatively TRBD1 (6 bases). Germline assignment: CDR1 SNHLY and CDR2 FYNNEI. The CDR3 is 14 residues long. With 5 bases removed from V and 1 base from J, the gap between germline ends came to 11 bases. DNA of the CDR3: TGTGCCAGCAGTCAACAGGGAGCGAACACTGAAGCTTTCTTT. Its translation is CASSQQGANTEAFF.

This clone was seen more than once but under ten times. This rearrangement joins TRBV6-6 to TRBJ1-1, with 8 bases fitting TRBD1. This CDR3 region has 14 residues. Germline V CDR1 and CDR2: MNHNY, SVGAGI (reference sequence). The V gene end was trimmed by 4 bases and the J gene end by 4 bases; junction bases not matched to a gene: 5. The CDR3 sequence: CASSSSGGGTEAFF. CDR3 nucleotide sequence: TGTGCCAGCAGTTCTTCAGGGGGCGGCACTGAAGCTTTCTTT.

V gene TRBV9 combines with J gene TRBJ2-1, with D perhaps matching TRBD2 (5 bases). CDR3 length: 14 amino acids. From germline, CDR1 is SGDLS and CDR2 YYNGEE. Deletions cut 4 bases from V and 8 bases from J, with 16 bases between. Here the CDR3 reads CASSPPLPRDEQFF. In DNA, the CDR3 is TGTGCCAGCAGCCCGCCGCTCCCGAGGGATGAGCAGTTCTTC. The whole variable domain, remainder taken from reference TRBV9 and TRBJ2-1, is DSGVTQTPKHLITATGQRVTLRCSPRSGDLSVYWYQQSLDQGLQFLIQYYNGEERAKGNILERFSAQQFPDLHSELNLSSLELGDSALYFCASSPPLPRDEQFFGPGTRLTVL.

V gene TRBV5-1 combines with J gene TRBJ2-2, with 7 positions matching TRBD2. Germline V CDR1 and CDR2: SGHRS, YFSETQ. The length of the CDR3 is 15 residues. V gave up 0 bases and J gave up 5 bases; unmatched junction bases: 4. The CDR3 region has the DNA TGCGCCAGCAGCTTGGGCGGGAGCGGTACCGGGGAGCTGTTTTTT. Translated, it gives CASSLGGSGTGELFF. Using reference TRBV5-1 and TRBJ2-2 for the parts outside the CDR3, the full variable domain is KAGVTQTPRYLIKTRGQQVTLSCSPISGHRSVSWYQQTPGQGLQFLFEYFSETQRNKGNFPGRFSGRQFSNSRSEMNVSTLELGDSALYLCASSLGGSGTGELFFGEGSRLTVL.

This clone was seen a handful of times. The CDR3 sequence is CASSPVLYSPLHF. The DNA of the CDR3 is TGTGCCAGCAGCCCAGTATTGTATTCACCCCTCCACTTT. The chain uses TRBV7-9 and TRBJ1-6, with D unclear. Germline lookup yields CDR1 SEHNR and CDR2 FQNEAQ (reference sequence). With 5 bases removed from V and 8 bases from J, the gap between germline ends came to 10 bases. The length of the CDR3 is 13 residues.

This clone was picked up one time. CDR3 nucleotides: TGTGCCAGCAGAGAGTTGGGACAGATCTCCTACGAGCAGTACTTC. Protein product: CASRELGQISYEQYF. The gene calls are TRBV28 and TRBJ2-7; 7 bases align to TRBD1. In germline, CDR1 is MDHEN, CDR2 SYDVKM. The CDR3 runs 15 residues. J gave up 0 bases and V 6 bases, and 8 bases lay outside the gene matches. Supplemented by reference TRBV28 and TRBJ2-7, the full variable domain reads DVKVTQSSRYLVKRTGEKVFLECVQDMDHENMFWYRQDPGLGLRLIYFSYDVKMKEKGDIPEGYSVSREKKERFSLILESASTNQTSMYLCASRELGQISYEQYFGPGTRLTVT.

This clone was observed a handful of times. CDR3 sequence (DNA): TGTGCCAGTAACGAGCGGGGGAACAATCAGCCCCAGCATTTT. This codes for CASNERGNNQPQHF. The chain uses TRBV19 and TRBJ1-5, with a tentative D call TRBD1 (5 bases). CDR1 is LNHDA and CDR2 is SQIVND in the germline V gene (reference sequence). The CDR3 is 14 residues long. Trimming removed 7 bases at V and 3 bases at J, with 13 bases between.

The chain is built from TRBV5-1 and TRBJ2-7, with a weak D call TRBD1 (5 bases). There are 14 residues in the CDR3. The V and J ends lost 4 bases and 2 bases respectively, with 13 bases between them. Per the germline V gene, CDR1 is SGHRS and CDR2 is YFSETQ. CDR3 in amino acids: CASSEQDQTYEQYF. The CDR3 DNA is TGCGCCAGCAGCGAACAGGACCAGACCTACGAGCAGTACTTC.

This clone was observed a few times. The chain links TRBV10-1 to TRBJ1-2; 7 nucleotides agree with TRBD1. Germline CDR1 and CDR2: WNHNN and SYGVQD (reference sequence). Unmatched junction bases numbered 10, after V lost 2 bases and J lost 4 bases. The CDR3 sequence is 16 residues long. CDR3 bases: TGCGCCAGCAGTGAGATGGGACAGCCGAGATTCTATGGCTACACCTTC. It codes for CASSEMGQPRFYGYTF.

The J gene is TRBJ1-4, the V gene TRBV11-2, with TRBD1 matching 9 bases. Unmatched junction bases numbered 6, after V lost 7 bases and J lost 6 bases. The CDR3 totals 14 residues. Germline-derived CDR1 and CDR2 are SGHAT and FQNNGV. The CDR3 region is CASTLTGGDEKLFF. CDR3 sequence (DNA): TGTGCCAGCACCTTGACAGGGGGAGATGAAAAACTGTTTTTT.

The genes are TRBV27 and TRBJ1-5, with D unresolved. This CDR3 has 15 amino acids. CDR1 is MNHEY and CDR2 is SMNVEV in the germline V gene (reference sequence). V was pared by 3 bases and J by 6 bases, with 15 bases between. The CDR3 protein is CASSFYDWVGQPQHF. The CDR3 region has the DNA TGTGCCAGCAGTTTCTACGACTGGGTAGGTCAGCCCCAGCATTTT.

The V call is TRBV28, the J call TRBJ1-6; 8 positions agree with TRBD1. V gave up 6 bases and J gave up 10 bases; unmatched junction bases: 11. This CDR3 contains 15 residues. Germline V gene sequence: CDR1 MDHEN, CDR2 SYDVKM. The chain's CDR3 is CASRQGAGIISPLHF. The CDR3 nucleotides are TGTGCCAGCAGGCAGGGGGCAGGGATAATATCACCCCTCCACTTT.

Here the CDR3 DNA reads TGTGCCAGCAGCGCGGACAGGAATGAAAAACTGTTTTTT. Residues: CASSADRNEKLFF. V usage is TRBV5-4 and J usage is TRBJ1-4, with 7 bases fitting TRBD1. V lost 4 bases and J lost 5; bases outside the gene matches: 2. The CDR3 is 13 residues long. In germline, CDR1 is SGHNT, CDR2 YYREEE (reference sequence). The variable domain in full, completed from reference TRBV5-4 and TRBJ1-4, reads ETGVTQSPTHLIKTRGQQVTLRCSSQSGHNTVSWYQQALGQGPQFIFQYYREEENGRGNFPPRFSGLQFPNYSSELNVNALELDDSALYLCASSADRNEKLFFGSGTQLSVL.

The rearrangement uses TRBV7-2 and TRBJ1-5; the D is unclear. Looked up from germline, CDR1 is SGHTA and CDR2 is FQGNSA. V was cut by 5 bases and J by 4 bases, with 15 bases left in between. CDR3 length: 15 amino acids. The CDR3, as DNA: TGTGCCAGCAGCCAAGCCGGGCGGGGAAATCAGCCCCAGCATTTT. Translation gives CASSQAGRGNQPQHF.

Points on this clone: The same CDR3 arises from other DNA sequences in this sample as well. V gene TRBV19 combines with J gene TRBJ2-2; D gene ambiguous. The CDR3 spans 13 residues. Trimming stripped 6 bases from V and 1 base from J, with 6 bases between. Germline assignment: CDR1 LNHDA and CDR2 SQIVND (reference sequence). The CDR3 is CASRGQNTGELFF. CDR3 in DNA: TGTGCCAGTAGGGGCCAGAACACCGGGGAGCTGTTTTTT. Complete variable domain (other parts from reference TRBV19 and TRBJ2-2): DGGITQSPKYLFRKEGQNVTLSCEQNLNHDAMYWYRQDPGQGLRLIYYSQIVNDFQKGDIAEGYSVSREKKESFPLTVTSAQKNPTAFYLCASRGQNTGELFFGEGSRLTVL.